This T cell receptor beta chain derives from a study of Ad26.COV2.S vaccination and SARS-CoV-2 variants. Findings of the study overall: Substantial breadth was reportedly displayed by spike-specific CD8+ and CD4+ T cell responses after vaccination. Total T cell responses, in the TCR breadth and depth analyses, may have been underestimated.

CDR1 is MNHNY and CDR2 is SVGAGI in the germline V gene (reference sequence). The CDR3 runs to 12 residues. V was clipped by 2 bases and J by 1 base, with 3 bases between them. In regard to this clone: Its specificity is unknown.

The treatment: some 20 received Ad26.COV2.S at low or high dose, single or two shots; 5 received placebo; per-sample allocation not given. Material that was analyzed had been drawn on day 63 after the first vaccine or placebo injection. This vaccine is an Ad26 vector that expresses the Wuhan-strain SARS-CoV-2 spike. The repertoire was sequenced with immunoSEQ multiplex PCR; TCRdb's copy has only in-frame clones and lacks some. The sample contains about 400,000 clones, approximately 83% of which appear only once. This specimen was peripheral blood, taken in a trial of Ad26.COV2.S vaccine versus placebo. The chain is built from TRBV6-6 and TRBJ2-7; D not resolved. The sequence came from a person aged 18 to 65 who received the Ad26.COV2.S COVID-19 vaccine or a placebo. CDR3 coding DNA: TGTGCCAGCAGTTACGAGTCCTACGAGCAGTACTTC. Its translation is CASSYESYEQYF.